The source of this T cell receptor (beta chain) is a study of identical twins. Whole-study findings and limits: Fewer insertions marked abundant cord blood beta clonotypes; young adult naive trended weakly, memory not at all.

A remark on this clonotype: The antigen is not known.

The cDNA had a unique molecular identifier and a template-switch universal primer site. TCRdb processed the 5' RACE reads anew with MiXCR; each CDR3 protein has one entry. The sample lists more than 1.5 million distinct CDR3 sequences, about 32% occurring once. There were only healthy Caucasians among the donors. CDR3 length: 13 residues. V lost 3 bases and J lost 0, with 8 bases in between. From germline, CDR1 is DFQATT and CDR2 SNEGSKA (reference sequence). The chain carries TRBV20-1 and TRBJ1-1; D unresolved. Material: cord blood. The TCR comes from a newborn girl in good health. CDR3 bases: TGCAGTGCTAGTCGACGGTTGAACACTGAAGCTTTCTTT. Amino acid sequence: CSASRRLNTEAFF.